This T cell receptor beta chain is from a study of graft-versus-host responses after intestinal transplantation. Overall study context: Multivisceral, liver-intestinal, or isolated intestinal transplants were performed in recipients.

The sample holds one count of this clone. The antigen is unknown. Germline loops: CDR1 GTSNPN, CDR2 SVGIG (reference sequence). The CDR3 spans 13 residues. V was clipped by 5 bases and J by 5 bases; unmatched bases: 9. General study points: Recipient marrow showed GvH clones, some seen first in ileum or blood.

The assay was immunoSEQ multiplex PCR, and TCRdb's table has in-frame clones only and misses some. The sample includes over 85,000 clones, 85% to 95% of them seen just once. This clonotype was obtained from a human donor who received an intestinal transplant. This specimen consisted of unstimulated CD8+ T cells sorted from spleen or lymph node cells, obtained before intestinal transplant. V and J are TRBV30 and TRBJ2-7; 7 positions match TRBD2. CDR3 loop: CAWCAGVVDEQYF. The CDR3 bases are TGTGCCTGGTGCGCGGGAGTCGTCGACGAGCAGTACTTC.